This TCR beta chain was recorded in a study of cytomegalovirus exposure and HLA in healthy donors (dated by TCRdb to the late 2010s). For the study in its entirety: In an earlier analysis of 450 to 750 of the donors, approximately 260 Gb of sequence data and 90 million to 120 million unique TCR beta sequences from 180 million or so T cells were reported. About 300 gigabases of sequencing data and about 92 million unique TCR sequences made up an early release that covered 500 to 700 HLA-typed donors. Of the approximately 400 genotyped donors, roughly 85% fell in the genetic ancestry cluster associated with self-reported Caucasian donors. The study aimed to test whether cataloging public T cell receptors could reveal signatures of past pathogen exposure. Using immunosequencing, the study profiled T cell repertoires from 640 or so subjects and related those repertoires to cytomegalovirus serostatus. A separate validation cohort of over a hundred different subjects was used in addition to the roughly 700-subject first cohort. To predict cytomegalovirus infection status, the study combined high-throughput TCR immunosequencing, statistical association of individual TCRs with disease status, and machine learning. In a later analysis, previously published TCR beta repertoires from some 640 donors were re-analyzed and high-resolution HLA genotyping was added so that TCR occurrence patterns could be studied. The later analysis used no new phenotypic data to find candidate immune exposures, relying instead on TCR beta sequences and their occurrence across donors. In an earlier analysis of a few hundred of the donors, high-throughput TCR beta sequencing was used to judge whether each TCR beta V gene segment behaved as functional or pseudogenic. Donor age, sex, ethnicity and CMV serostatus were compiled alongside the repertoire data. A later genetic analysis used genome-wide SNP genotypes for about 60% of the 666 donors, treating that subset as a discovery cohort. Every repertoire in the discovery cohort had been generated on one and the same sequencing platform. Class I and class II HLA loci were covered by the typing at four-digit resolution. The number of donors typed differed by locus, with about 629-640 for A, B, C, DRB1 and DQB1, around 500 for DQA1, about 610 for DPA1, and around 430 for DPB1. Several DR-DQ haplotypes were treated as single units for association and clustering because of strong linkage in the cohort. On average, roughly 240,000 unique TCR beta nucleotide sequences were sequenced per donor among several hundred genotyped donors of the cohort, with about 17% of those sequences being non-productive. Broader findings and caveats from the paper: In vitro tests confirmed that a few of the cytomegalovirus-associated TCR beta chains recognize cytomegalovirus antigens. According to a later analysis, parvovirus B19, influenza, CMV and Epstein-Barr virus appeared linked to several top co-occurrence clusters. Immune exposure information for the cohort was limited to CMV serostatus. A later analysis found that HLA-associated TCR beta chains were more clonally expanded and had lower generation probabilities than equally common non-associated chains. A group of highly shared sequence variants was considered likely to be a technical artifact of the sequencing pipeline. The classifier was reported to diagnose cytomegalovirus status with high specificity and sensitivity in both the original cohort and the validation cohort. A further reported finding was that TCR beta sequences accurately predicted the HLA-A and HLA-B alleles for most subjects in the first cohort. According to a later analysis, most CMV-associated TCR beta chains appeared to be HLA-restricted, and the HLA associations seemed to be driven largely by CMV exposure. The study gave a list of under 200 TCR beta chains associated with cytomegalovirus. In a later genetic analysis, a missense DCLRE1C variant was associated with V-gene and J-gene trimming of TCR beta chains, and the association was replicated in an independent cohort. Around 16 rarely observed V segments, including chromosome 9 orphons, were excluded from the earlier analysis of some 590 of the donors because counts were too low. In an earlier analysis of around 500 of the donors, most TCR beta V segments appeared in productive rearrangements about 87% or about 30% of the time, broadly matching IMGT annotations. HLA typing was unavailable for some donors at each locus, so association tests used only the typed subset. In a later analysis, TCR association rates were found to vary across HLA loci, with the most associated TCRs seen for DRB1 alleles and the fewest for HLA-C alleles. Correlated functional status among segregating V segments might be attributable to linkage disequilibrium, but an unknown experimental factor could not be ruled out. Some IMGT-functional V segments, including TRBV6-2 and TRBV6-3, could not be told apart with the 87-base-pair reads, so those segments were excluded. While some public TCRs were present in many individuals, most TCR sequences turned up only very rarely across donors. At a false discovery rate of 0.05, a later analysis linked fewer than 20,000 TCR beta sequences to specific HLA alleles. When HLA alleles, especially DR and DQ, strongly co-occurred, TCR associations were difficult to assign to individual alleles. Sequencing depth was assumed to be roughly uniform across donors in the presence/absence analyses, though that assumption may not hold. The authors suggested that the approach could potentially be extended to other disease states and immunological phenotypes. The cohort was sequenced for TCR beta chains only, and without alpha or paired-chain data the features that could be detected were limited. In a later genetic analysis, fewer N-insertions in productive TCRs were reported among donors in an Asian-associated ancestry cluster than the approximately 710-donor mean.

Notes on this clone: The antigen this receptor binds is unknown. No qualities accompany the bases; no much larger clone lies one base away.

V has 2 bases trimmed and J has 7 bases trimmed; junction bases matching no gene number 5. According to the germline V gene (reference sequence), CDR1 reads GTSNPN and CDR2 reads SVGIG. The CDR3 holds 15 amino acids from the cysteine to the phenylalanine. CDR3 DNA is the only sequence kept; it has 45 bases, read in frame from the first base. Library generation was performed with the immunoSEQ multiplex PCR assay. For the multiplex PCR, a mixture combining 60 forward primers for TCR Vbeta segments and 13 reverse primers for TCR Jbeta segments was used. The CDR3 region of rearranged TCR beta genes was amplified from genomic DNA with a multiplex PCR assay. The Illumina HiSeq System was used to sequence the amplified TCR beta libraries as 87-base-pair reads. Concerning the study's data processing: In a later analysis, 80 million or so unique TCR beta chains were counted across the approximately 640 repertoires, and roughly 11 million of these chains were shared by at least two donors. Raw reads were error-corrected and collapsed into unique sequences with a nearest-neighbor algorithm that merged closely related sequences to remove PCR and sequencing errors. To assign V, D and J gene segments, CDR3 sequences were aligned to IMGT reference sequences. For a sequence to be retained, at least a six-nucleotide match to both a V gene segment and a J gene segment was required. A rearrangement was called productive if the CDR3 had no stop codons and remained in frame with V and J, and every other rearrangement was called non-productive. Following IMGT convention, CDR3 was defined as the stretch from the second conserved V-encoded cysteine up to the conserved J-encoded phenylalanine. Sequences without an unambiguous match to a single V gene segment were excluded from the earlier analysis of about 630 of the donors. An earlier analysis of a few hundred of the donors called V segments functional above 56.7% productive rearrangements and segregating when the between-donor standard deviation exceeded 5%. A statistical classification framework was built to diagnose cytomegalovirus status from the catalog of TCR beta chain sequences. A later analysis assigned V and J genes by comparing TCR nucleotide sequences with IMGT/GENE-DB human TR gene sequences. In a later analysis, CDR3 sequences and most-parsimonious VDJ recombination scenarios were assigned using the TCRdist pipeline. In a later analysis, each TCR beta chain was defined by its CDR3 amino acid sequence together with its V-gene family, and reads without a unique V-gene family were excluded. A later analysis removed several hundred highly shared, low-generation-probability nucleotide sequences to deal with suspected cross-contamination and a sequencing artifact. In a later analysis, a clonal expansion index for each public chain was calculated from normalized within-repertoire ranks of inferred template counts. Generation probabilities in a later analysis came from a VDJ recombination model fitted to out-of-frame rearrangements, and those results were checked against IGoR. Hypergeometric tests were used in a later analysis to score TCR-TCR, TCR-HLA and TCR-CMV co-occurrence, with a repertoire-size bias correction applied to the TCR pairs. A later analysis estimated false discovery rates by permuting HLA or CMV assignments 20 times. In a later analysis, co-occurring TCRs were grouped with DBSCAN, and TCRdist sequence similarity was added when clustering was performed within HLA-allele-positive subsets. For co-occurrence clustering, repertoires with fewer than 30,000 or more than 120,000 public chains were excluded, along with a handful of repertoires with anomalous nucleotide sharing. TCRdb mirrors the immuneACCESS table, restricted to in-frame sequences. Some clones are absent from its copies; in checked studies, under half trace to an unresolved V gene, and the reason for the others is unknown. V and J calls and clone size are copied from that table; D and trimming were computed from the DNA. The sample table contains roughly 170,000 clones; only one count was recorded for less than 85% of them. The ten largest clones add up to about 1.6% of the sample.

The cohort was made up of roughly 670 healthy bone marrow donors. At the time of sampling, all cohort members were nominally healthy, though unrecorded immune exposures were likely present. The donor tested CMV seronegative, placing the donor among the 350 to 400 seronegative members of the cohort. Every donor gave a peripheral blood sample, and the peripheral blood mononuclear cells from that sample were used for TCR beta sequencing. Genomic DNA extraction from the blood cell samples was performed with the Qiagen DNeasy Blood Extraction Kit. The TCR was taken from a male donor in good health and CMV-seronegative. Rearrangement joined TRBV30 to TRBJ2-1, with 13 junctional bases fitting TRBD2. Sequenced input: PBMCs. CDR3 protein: CAWSHGTSGMNEQFF. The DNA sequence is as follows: TGTGCCTGGAGTCACGGGACTAGCGGGATGAATGAGCAGTTCTTC.